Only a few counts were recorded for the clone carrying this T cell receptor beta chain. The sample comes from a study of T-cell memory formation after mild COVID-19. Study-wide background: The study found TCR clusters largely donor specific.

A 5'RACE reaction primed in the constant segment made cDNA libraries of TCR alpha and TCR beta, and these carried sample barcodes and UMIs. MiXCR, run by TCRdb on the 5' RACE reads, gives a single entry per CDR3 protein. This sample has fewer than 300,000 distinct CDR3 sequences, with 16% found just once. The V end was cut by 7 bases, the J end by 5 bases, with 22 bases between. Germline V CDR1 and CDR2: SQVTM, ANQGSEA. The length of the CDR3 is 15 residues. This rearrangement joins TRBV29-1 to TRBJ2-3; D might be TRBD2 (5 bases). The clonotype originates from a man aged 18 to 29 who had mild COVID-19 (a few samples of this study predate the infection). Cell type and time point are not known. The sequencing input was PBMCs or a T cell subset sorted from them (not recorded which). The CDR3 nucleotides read TGCAGCGCTAACCCTACTAGTGAGATAAGAGATACGCAGTATTTT. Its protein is CSANPTSEIRDTQYF.